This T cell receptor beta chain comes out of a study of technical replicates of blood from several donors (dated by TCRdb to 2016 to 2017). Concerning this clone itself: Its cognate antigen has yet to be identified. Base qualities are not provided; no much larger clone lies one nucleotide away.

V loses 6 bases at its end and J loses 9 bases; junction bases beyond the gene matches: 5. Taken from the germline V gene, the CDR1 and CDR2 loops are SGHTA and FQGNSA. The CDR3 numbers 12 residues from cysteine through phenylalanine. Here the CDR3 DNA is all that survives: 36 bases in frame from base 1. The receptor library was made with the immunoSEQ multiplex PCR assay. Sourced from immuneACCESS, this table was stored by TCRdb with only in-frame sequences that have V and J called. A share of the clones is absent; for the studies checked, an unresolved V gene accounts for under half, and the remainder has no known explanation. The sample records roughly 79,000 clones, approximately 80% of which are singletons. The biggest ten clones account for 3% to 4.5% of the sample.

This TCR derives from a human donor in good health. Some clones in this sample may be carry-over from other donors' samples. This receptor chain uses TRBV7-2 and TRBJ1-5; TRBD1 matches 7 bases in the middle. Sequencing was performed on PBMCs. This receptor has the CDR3 CASSWTGRPQHF. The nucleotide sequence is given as TGTGCCAGCAGTTGGACAGGAAGGCCCCAGCATTTT.